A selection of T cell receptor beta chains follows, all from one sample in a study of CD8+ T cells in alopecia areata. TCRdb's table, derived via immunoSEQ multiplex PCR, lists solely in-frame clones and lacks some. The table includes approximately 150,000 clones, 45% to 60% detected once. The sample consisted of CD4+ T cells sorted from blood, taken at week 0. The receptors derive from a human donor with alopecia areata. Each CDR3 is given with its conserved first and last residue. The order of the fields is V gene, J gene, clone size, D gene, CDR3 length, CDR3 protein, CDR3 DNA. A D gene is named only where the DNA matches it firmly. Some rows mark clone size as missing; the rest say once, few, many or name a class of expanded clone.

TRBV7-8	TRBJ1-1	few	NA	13	CASSFLTTAEAFF	TGTGCCAGCAGCTTTCTCACAACAGCTGAAGCTTTCTTT
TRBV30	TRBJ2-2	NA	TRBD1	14	CAWRTGLSAGELFF	TGTGCCTGGAGGACAGGGCTGTCTGCCGGGGAGCTGTTTTTT
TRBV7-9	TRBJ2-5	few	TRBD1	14	CASSSGQGQETQYF	TGTGCCAGCAGCTCCGGACAGGGCCAAGAGACCCAGTACTTC
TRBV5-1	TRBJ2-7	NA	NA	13	CASSLEGGYEQYF	TGCGCCAGCAGCTTGGAGGGGGGCTACGAGCAGTACTTC
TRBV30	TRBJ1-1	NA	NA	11	CAWSWGTEAFF	TGTGCCTGGTCCTGGGGCACTGAAGCTTTCTTT
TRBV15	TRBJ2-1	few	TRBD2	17	CATSRDPIGGSRNEQFF	TGTGCCACCAGCAGAGACCCCATAGGCGGGAGTAGAAATGAGCAGTTCTTC
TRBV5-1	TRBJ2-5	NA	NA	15	CASSLMGLGTETQYF	TGCGCCAGCAGCTTGATGGGTCTGGGGACAGAGACCCAGTACTTC
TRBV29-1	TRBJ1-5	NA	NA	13	CSVEVTAGWPQHF	TGCAGCGTTGAAGTGACAGCGGGGTGGCCCCAGCATTTT
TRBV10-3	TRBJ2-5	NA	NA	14	CAISDGSLKETQYF	TGTGCCATCAGTGATGGCTCCCTCAAGGAGACCCAGTACTTC
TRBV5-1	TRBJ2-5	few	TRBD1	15	CASSLGQGAGETQYF	TGCGCCAGCAGCTTGGGACAGGGGGCAGGAGAGACCCAGTACTTC
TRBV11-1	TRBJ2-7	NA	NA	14	CASSPTVVSYEQYF	TGTGCCAGCAGCCCTACAGTAGTGAGTTACGAGCAGTACTTC
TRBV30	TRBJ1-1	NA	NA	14	CAWSPDLRGTEAFF	TGTGCCTGGAGCCCCGATTTACGCGGGACTGAAGCTTTCTTT
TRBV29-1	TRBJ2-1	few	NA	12	CSVEYGKHEQFF	TGCAGCGTTGAATACGGGAAGCATGAGCAGTTCTTC
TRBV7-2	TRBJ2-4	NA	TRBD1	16	CASSERTGGGKNIQYF	TGTGCCAGCAGCGAAAGGACAGGGGGCGGCAAAAACATTCAGTACTTC
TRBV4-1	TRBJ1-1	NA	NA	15	CASSQGTERYTEAFF	TGCGCCAGCAGCCAAGGGACAGAGAGATACACTGAAGCTTTCTTT
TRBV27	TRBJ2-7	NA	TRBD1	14	CASHPTGTPYEQYF	TGTGCCAGCCATCCGACAGGGACCCCGTACGAGCAGTACTTC
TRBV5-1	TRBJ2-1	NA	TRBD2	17	CASSFGLAGGITEEQFF	TGCGCCAGCAGCTTCGGACTAGCGGGAGGGATAACGGAGGAGCAGTTCTTC
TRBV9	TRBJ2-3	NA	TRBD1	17	CASSSRTGTGRTDTQYF	TGTGCCAGCAGCTCCCGGACCGGGACAGGGCGCACAGATACGCAGTATTTT
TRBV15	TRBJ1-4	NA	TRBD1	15	CATSSHNRGIEKLFF	TGTGCCACCAGCAGCCACAACAGGGGGATAGAAAAACTGTTTTTT
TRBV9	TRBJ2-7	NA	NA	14	CASSVRTYSYEQYF	TGTGCCAGCAGCGTAAGGACTTACTCCTACGAGCAGTACTTC
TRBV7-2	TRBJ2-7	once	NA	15	CASSLILGARYEQYF	TGTGCCAGCAGCTTAATATTGGGGGCTCGGTACGAGCAGTACTTC
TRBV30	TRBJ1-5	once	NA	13	CAWSVRVDQPQHF	TGTGCCTGGAGTGTAAGGGTCGATCAGCCCCAGCATTTT
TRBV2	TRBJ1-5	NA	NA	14	CASSVDGGNQPQHF	TGTGCCAGCAGTGTAGACGGTGGCAATCAGCCCCAGCATTTT